These 5 T cell receptor beta chains came from one sample sequenced in a study of CD8+ T cells in alopecia areata. cDNA prepared by RNA extraction and subsequent reverse transcription served as the template for sequencing. Sequencing was performed with immunoSEQ multiplex PCR; in TCRdb, only in-frame clones are kept and a portion is missing. This repertoire holds 1,500 to 2,000 clones, and none appear only once. The sample taken for sequencing was lesional skin. The source is a C3H/HeJ mouse with alopecia areata. This line is of MHC haplotype H2-k.

This clone came up many times. Genes and germline come from the mouse. Coverage ceases 4 residues before the CDR3 finishes, and the germline J gene fills in the end. J is TRBJ1-4 and V is TRBV19, with 7 bases fitting TRBD1. The CDR3 runs 14 residues. Germline assignment: CDR1 FNHDT and CDR2 SITEND (reference sequence). V dropped 4 bases and J dropped 1; count of bases not matched to a gene: 1. CDR3 amino acids: CASSRDSSNERLFF. The sequenced CDR3 bases are TGTGCCAGCAGTCGGGACAGTTCCAACGAA.

The table lists this clone with many counts. Each gene name is a mouse one. The observed sequence ends 4 residues before the CDR3 terminus, with the missing tail filled in from the germline J gene. The rearrangement uses TRBV19 and TRBJ2-4; the D gene is possibly TRBD2 (5 bases). Trimming removed 3 bases from V and 2 bases from J, with 7 bases in between. The CDR3 is 13 amino acids. Germline V CDR1 and CDR2: FNHDT, SITEND (reference sequence). CDR3: CASSRTLQNTLYF. The CDR3 DNA, read in part, is TGTGCCAGCAGTAGGACTCTTCAAAAC.

This clone occurred a few times. Translating the DNA gives a protein that differs from the TCRdb entry at residue 11; the protein shown here is that DNA translation. Possible read error: a much larger clone is one base away. The genes are named according to mouse. The read falls 3 residues short of the CDR3 end, and the missing part is taken from the germline J gene. The rearrangement links TRBV13-3 to TRBJ1-3; 9 bases fit TRBD1. Germline V gene lookup returns CDR1 NNHDY and CDR2 SYVADS. V was pared by 6 bases and J by 3 bases, with 4 bases of the junction left unmatched. This CDR3 is 14 amino acids long. The sequenced part of the CDR3 DNA is TGTGCCAGCACCCCGGACAGGGGTGGAAATACG. This gives the protein CASTPDRGGNT. The entire CDR3 protein reads CASTPDRGGNTLYF.

In this sample, this clone turned up many times. Gene names are the mouse ones. The sequenced fragment ends 4 residues before the CDR3 boundary, so the rest is inferred from the germline J gene. The rearrangement uses TRBV13-2 and TRBJ2-4, with 11 bases that match TRBD2. Germline-derived CDR1 and CDR2 are NNHNN and SYGAGS (reference sequence). Trimming at V came to 3 bases and at J to 0 bases, leaving 3 bases not matched to a gene. The CDR3 covers 16 residues. The part of the CDR3 DNA that was read is TGTGCCAGCGGTGTCGGGACTGGGGGTAGTCAAAAC. Translating gives CASGVGTGGSQN. The full CDR3 sequence reads CASGVGTGGSQNTLYF.

By frequency in the sample, this clone is medium-sized (0.01 to 0.1%). Gene names are the mouse ones. The CDR3 end falls 4 residues outside the read, so it is completed with the germline J gene. The V gene is TRBV16, the J gene TRBJ2-2; TRBD2 aligns across 11 bases. The CDR3 spans 19 residues. The V and J ends lost 0 bases and 3 bases, in that order; junction bases with no gene match: 9. Germline V gives CDR1 SGHSA, CDR2 FRNQAP. The CDR3 reads CASSLDHWGGKLDTGQLYF. CDR3 DNA (partial): TGTGCAAGCAGCTTAGATCACTGGGGGGGCAAGTTGGACACCGGG. Variable domain in full (rest from reference TRBV16 and TRBJ2-2): NAGVIQTPRHKVTGKGQEATLWCEPISGHSAVFWYRQTIVQGLEFLTYFRNQAPIDDSGMPKERFSAQMPNQSHSTLKIQSTQPQDSAVYLCASSLDHWGGKLDTGQLYFGEGSKLTVL.